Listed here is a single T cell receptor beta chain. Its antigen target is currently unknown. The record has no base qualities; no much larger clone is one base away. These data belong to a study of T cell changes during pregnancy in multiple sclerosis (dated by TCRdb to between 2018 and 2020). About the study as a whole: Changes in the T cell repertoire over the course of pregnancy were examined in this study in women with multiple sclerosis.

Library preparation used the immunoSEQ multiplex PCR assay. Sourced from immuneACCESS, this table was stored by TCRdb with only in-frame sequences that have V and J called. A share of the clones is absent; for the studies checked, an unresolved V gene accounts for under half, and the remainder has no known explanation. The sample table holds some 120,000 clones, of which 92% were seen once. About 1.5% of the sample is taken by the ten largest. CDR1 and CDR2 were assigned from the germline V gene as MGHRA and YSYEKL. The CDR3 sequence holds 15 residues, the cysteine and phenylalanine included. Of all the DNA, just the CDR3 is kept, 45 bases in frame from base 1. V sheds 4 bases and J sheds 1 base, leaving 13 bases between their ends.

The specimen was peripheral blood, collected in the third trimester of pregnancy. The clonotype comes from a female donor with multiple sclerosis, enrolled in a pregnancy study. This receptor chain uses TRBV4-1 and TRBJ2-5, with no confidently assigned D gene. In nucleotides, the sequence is TGCGCCAGCAGCCCCCTCGGCGCGGCCCAAGAGACCCAGTACTTC. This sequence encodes CASSPLGAAQETQYF.